This TCR beta chain was sequenced in a study of STAT5B mutations in CD4+ large granular lymphocyte leukemia. General study findings and limits: Top patient clones used TRBV06 genes more often: 8/27 versus 2/35 in controls.

Produced via immunoSEQ multiplex PCR; TCRdb's table is partial and in-frame only. The table records under 30,000 clones, 70% to 75% of them present only once. This CDR3 has 15 amino acids. The V gene's germline CDR1 is SGDLS and CDR2 YYNGEE. V lost 1 base and J lost 2; bases outside the gene matches: 1. This clone appeared a single time. Its antigen remains unknown. The receptor was derived from a human donor in good health. The sample consisted of CD4+ T cells from blood buffy coats. The rearrangement links TRBV9 to TRBJ2-3; TRBD2 agrees at 10 bases. CDR3 DNA: TGTGCCAGCAGCGTAACTAGCGGGGACACAGATACGCAGTATTTT. The encoded protein is CASSVTSGDTDTQYF.